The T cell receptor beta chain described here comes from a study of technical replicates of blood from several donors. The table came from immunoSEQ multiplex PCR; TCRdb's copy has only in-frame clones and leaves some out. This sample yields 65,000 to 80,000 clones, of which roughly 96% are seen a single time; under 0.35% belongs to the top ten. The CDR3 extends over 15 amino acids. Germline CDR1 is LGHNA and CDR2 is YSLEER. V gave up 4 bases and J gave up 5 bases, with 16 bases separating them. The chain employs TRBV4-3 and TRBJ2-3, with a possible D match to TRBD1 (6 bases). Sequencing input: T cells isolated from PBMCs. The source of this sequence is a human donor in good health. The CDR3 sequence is CASSPDGRGGDTQYF. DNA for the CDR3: TGCGCCAGCAGCCCCGACGGCAGGGGTGGAGATACGCAGTATTTT.